The 11 T cell receptor beta chains listed next were all sequenced from one sample in a study of cytomegalovirus exposure and HLA in healthy donors. This table comes from immunoSEQ multiplex PCR, and its TCRdb copy is limited to in-frame clones, with some not included. This table holds about 190,000 clones, more than 80% found once. Sequenced: PBMCs. Receptor source: a man aged 18 to 30 in good health and CMV-seropositive.

There are a few counts of this clone. V is TRBV30 and J is TRBJ1-2, with a possible D match to TRBD1 (5 bases). Trimming took off 5 bases at V and 5 bases at J, with 15 bases between the two ends. Germline assignment: CDR1 GTSNPN and CDR2 SVGIG (reference sequence). The CDR3 contains 13 residues. The CDR3 spells CAWVGQTVYGYTF. As DNA, the CDR3 is TGTGCCTGGGTAGGCCAGACAGTTTATGGCTACACCTTC.

The CDR3 bases are TGTGCCAGTAGTCTTCATACTAGCGGAGAGAACACCGGGGAGCTGTTTTTT. It encodes CASSLHTSGENTGELFF. The rearrangement joins TRBV19 to TRBJ2-2; 8 bases line up with TRBD2. V shed 5 bases and J 1 base; nucleotides not matched to a gene: 9. The CDR3 consists of 17 residues. Germline V gives CDR1 LNHDA, CDR2 SQIVND (reference sequence).

This chain connects TRBV7-2 to TRBJ2-7; D ambiguous. In germline, CDR1 is SGHTA, CDR2 FQGNSA. Trimming took off 5 bases at V and 3 bases at J, with 8 bases between the two ends. The CDR3 is 12 amino acids. The CDR3 sequence is CASSLRSYEQYF. CDR3 DNA sequence: TGTGCCAGCAGCCTAAGGAGCTACGAGCAGTACTTC.

The chain combines TRBV7-7 with TRBJ2-2; 9 nucleotides agree with TRBD1. The CDR3 totals 14 residues. V was clipped by 5 bases and J by 5 bases; unmatched bases: 3. Germline V lookup: CDR1 SSHAT, CDR2 FNYEAQ (reference sequence). The CDR3 region is CASSQGTGTGELFF. The DNA of the CDR3 is TGTGCCAGCAGCCAGGGGACAGGGACCGGGGAGCTGTTTTTT.

V and J are TRBV7-2 and TRBJ2-7; TRBD2 agrees at 10 bases. The germline V gene encodes CDR1 SGHTA and CDR2 FQGNSA. This CDR3 is built from 16 residues. The V segment lost 5 bases and the J segment 3 bases; nucleotides outside the gene matches: 10. Here the CDR3 DNA reads TGTGCCAGCAGCCCGTGGGGGGCTAGCGGGAGCTACGAGCAGTACTTC. This sequence encodes CASSPWGASGSYEQYF.

The V and J genes are TRBV9 and TRBJ2-1; no firm D call. The length of the CDR3 is 15 residues. With 0 bases removed from V and 0 bases from J, the gap between germline ends came to 7 bases. Per germline, CDR1 SGDLS and CDR2 YYNGEE. This CDR3 reads CASSVELLSYNEQFF. DNA for the CDR3: TGTGCCAGCAGCGTAGAACTCCTCTCCTACAATGAGCAGTTCTTC.

The rearrangement uses TRBV27 and TRBJ2-2; TRBD1 might be the D (6 bases). Germline-derived CDR1 and CDR2 are MNHEY and SMNVEV (reference sequence). V lost 3 bases, J lost 1 base, and 9 bases lay in between. There are 15 residues in the CDR3. The CDR3 region has the DNA TGTGCCAGCAGTTTTGACAGGCTGAACACCGGGGAGCTGTTTTTT. This encodes CASSFDRLNTGELFF.

This clone was counted a few times. The chain carries TRBV15 and TRBJ1-2, with D unresolved. Germline loops: CDR1 LNHNV, CDR2 YYDKDF (reference sequence). The V end was cut by 1 base, the J end by 0 bases, with 6 bases between. The CDR3 has 14 amino acids. The CDR3, as DNA: TGTGCCACCAGCAGAGGTCCCTCTAACTATGGCTACACCTTC. This encodes CATSRGPSNYGYTF.

This chain links TRBV7-2 with TRBJ2-2; no clear D gene. Germline CDR1 and CDR2: SGHTA and FQGNSA. V was trimmed by 5 bases and J by 1 base, leaving 8 bases between them. The CDR3 has 14 residues. Here the CDR3 reads CASSLRGNTGELFF. For the CDR3, the DNA is TGTGCCAGCAGCCTCCGCGGGAACACCGGGGAGCTGTTTTTT.

The V call is TRBV7-8, the J call TRBJ2-1; D ambiguous. The CDR3 extends over 13 amino acids. Germline CDR1 SGHVS, CDR2 FQNEAQ. Trimming shortened V by 0 bases and J by 8 bases, and 8 bases separated the two germline ends. The CDR3 DNA sequence: TGTGCCAGCAGCTTAGCGCTAGGCGATGAGCAGTTCTTC. It codes for CASSLALGDEQFF. Using reference TRBV7-8 and TRBJ2-1 for the parts outside the CDR3, the full variable domain is GAGVSQSPRYKVAKRGQDVALRCDPISGHVSLFWYQQALGQGPEFLTYFQNEAQLDKSGLPSDRFFAERPEGSVSTLKIQRTQQEDSAVYLCASSLALGDEQFFGPGTRLTVL.

The V and J genes are TRBV7-3 and TRBJ2-1, with D tentatively TRBD2 (5 bases). The CDR3 has 16 residues. CDR1 and CDR2 from the germline V gene are SGHTA and FQGTGA. Trimming cost V 5 bases and J 4 bases, with 18 bases left between them. The CDR3 region has the DNA TGTGCCAGCAGCCCCGGAGGCGGAGCCCTTTACAATGAGCAGTTCTTC. Translated: CASSPGGGALYNEQFF.